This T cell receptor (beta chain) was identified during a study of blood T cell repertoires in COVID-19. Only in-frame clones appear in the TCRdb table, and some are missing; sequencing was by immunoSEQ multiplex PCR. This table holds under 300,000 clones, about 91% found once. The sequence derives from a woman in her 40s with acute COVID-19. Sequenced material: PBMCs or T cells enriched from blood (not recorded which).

The CDR3 loop reads CASSDGTGTNEKLFF. Here the CDR3 DNA reads TGTGCCAGCAGTGATGGGACAGGGACAAATGAAAAACTGTTTTTT. V gene TRBV6-1 combines with J gene TRBJ1-4; 9 nucleotides line up with TRBD1. J was trimmed by 5 bases and V by 3 bases; bases with no gene match: 4. The CDR3 extends over 15 amino acids. Germline V gene lookup returns CDR1 MNHNS and CDR2 SASEGT.